This T cell receptor beta chain emerged from a study of cytomegalovirus exposure and HLA in healthy donors. Assay: immunoSEQ multiplex PCR; the TCRdb copy retains only in-frame clones and omits some. The sample yields roughly 130,000 clones, roughly nine tenths seen once. Looked up from germline, CDR1 is MNHNY and CDR2 is SVGAGI (reference sequence). The CDR3 has 14 amino acids. The germline V and J ends were trimmed by 4 bases and 5 bases, with 15 bases remaining between them. Regarding the study as a whole: Reports described diagnosis of cytomegalovirus status by the classifier as highly specific and sensitive.

As regards this clone: Its antigen is unidentified.

This clonotype was obtained from a woman aged 18-29 years in good health and CMV-seropositive. This sequence joins TRBV6-6 and TRBJ2-7, with D maybe TRBD2 (6 bases). Sequencing was carried out using PBMCs. The CDR3 DNA is TGTGCCAGCAGTTTGTCGGGGGTAAGGAACGAGCAGTACTTC. This sequence encodes CASSLSGVRNEQYF.